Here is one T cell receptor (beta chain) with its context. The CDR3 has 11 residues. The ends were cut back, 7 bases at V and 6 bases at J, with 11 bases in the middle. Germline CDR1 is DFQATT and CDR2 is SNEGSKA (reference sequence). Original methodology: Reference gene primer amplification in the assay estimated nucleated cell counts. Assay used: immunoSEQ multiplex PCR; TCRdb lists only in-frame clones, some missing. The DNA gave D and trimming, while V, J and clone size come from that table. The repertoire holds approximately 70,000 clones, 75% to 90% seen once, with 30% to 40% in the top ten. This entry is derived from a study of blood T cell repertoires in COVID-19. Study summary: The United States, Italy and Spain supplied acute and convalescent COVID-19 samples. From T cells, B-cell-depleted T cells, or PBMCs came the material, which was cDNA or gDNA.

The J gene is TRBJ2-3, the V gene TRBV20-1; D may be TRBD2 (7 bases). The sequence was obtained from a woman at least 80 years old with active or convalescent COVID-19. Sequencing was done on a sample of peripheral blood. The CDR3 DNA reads TGCAGTGGGGGGCGGGAGGATACGCAGTATTTT. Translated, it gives CSGGREDTQYF.